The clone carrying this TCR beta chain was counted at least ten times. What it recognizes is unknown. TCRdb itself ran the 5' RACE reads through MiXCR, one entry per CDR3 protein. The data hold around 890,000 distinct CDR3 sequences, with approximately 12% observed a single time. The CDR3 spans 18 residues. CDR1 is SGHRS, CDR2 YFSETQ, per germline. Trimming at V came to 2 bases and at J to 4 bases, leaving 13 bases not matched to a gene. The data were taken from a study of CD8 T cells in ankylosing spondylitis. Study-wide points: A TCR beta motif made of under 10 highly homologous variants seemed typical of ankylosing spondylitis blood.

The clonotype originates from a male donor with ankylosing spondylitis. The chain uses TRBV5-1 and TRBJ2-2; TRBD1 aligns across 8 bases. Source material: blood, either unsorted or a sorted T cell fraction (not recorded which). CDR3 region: CASSFPGVGQGGTGELFF. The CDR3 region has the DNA TGCGCCAGCAGCTTCCCAGGGGTCGGACAGGGCGGCACCGGGGAGCTGTTTTTT.